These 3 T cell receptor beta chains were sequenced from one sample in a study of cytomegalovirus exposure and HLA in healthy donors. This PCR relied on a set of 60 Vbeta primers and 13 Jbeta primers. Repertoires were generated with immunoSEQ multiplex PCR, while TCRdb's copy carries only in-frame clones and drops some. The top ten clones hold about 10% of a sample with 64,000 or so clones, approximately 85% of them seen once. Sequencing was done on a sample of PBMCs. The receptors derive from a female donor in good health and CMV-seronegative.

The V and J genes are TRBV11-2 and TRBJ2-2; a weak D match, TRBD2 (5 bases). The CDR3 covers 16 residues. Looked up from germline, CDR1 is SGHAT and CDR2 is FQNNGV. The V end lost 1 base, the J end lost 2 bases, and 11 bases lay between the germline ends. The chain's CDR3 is CASSLGGLANTGELFF. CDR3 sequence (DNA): TGTGCCAGCAGCTTAGGCGGGCTAGCTAACACCGGGGAGCTGTTTTTT.

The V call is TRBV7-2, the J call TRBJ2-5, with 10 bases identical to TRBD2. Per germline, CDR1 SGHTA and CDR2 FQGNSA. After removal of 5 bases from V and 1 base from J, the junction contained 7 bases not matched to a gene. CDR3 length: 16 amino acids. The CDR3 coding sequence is TGTGCCAGCAGCCCCCAACTAGCGGGGACCCAAGAGACCCAGTACTTC. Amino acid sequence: CASSPQLAGTQETQYF.

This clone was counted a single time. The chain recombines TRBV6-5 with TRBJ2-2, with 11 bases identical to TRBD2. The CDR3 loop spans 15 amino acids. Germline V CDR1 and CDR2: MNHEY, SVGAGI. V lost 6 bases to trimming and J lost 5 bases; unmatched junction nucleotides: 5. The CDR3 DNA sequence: TGTGCCAGCAGCCGGGGACTAGCGGTGACCGGGGAGCTGTTTTTT. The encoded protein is CASSRGLAVTGELFF.